This TCR beta chain comes out of a study of cytomegalovirus exposure and HLA in healthy donors. General study points: There were under 200 TCR beta chains listed as cytomegalovirus-associated.

As regards this clone: As yet, its antigen is unknown.

The PCR employed 60 Vbeta primers together with 13 Jbeta primers. Produced via immunoSEQ multiplex PCR; TCRdb's table is partial and in-frame only. The record lists some 130,000 clones, of which the ten most abundant hold over 1.5%. Germline V gives CDR1 SGHRS, CDR2 YFSETQ. Trimming cost V 1 base and J 7 bases; bases outside gene matches: 12. The CDR3 length is 17 residues. The chain couples TRBV5-1 to TRBJ1-4, with 8 bases aligning to TRBD1. The sequence was collected from a woman aged 40-49 years in good health and CMV-seropositive. Sample: PBMCs. Here the CDR3 reads CASSLRQGMSRGEKLFF. The CDR3 DNA follows: TGCGCCAGCAGCTTGAGACAGGGGATGAGTCGAGGTGAAAAACTGTTTTTT.